Listed below are T cell receptor beta chains from one sample, sequenced in a study of vaccination and CD4 T cells after COVID-19. TCRdb used MiXCR to reprocess the PCR reads, holding one entry per CDR3 protein. The table includes some 22,000 distinct CDR3 sequences, approximately 59% detected once. No cognate antigen is known for these TCRs. The starting material was CD4+ T cells from blood, cultured in vitro, obtained before SARS-CoV-2 vaccination. These receptors came from a human donor who received a COVID-19 vaccine. The CDR3 runs from the conserved cysteine through the conserved F or W. D genes are given only for firm matches. Size values are once, few and many counts, or a class for expanded clones, and some rows have none.

D,size,V,J,CDR3,DNA
.,few,TRBV18,TRBJ2-2,CASSPQMTGELFF,TGTGCCAGCTCACCACAGATGACCGGGGAGCTGTTTTTT
.,.,TRBV5-1,TRBJ2-7,CASSWTVSSYEQYF,TGCGCCAGCAGCTGGACCGTAAGCTCCTACGAGCAGTACTTC
.,few,TRBV6-5,TRBJ1-5,CASSYLPGNQPQHF,TGTGCCAGCAGTTACCTCCCTGGAAATCAGCCCCAGCATTTT
.,.,TRBV27,TRBJ1-1,CASSLSGPSVSGEAFF,TGTGCCAGCAGTTTATCGGGCCCATCCGTCAGTGGTGAAGCTTTCTTT
.,.,TRBV2,TRBJ2-2,CASKPDANTGELFF,TGTGCCAGCAAGCCAGACGCGAACACCGGGGAGCTGTTTTTT
.,few,TRBV10-3,TRBJ1-5,CAISPGHSNQPQHF,TGTGCCATCAGTCCAGGCCATAGCAATCAGCCCCAGCATTTT
.,.,TRBV24-1,TRBJ1-2,CATGASDSNYGYTF,TGTGCCACCGGTGCGAGTGACAGTAACTATGGCTACACCTTC
.,.,TRBV7-6,TRBJ1-1,CASSSIGSRDTEAFF,TGTGCCAGCAGCTCCATAGGGAGTCGAGACACTGAAGCTTTCTTT
TRBD1,.,TRBV6-4,TRBJ1-6,CASSRQGDYNSPLHF,TGTGCCAGCAGTCGACAGGGGGACTATAATTCACCCCTCCACTTT
.,few,TRBV12-3/TRBV12-4,TRBJ1-2,CASSHRGDYGYTF,TGTGCCAGCAGTCACCGAGGCGACTATGGCTACACCTTC
TRBD1,.,TRBV30,TRBJ2-5,CAWSRGTGGRETQYF,TGTGCCTGGAGTAGAGGAACAGGGGGGCGGGAGACCCAGTACTTC
TRBD2,.,TRBV6-1,TRBJ2-3,CASNEAGGLGDTQYF,TGTGCCAGCAATGAAGCGGGGGGGCTTGGGGATACGCAGTATTTT
TRBD2,.,TRBV20-1,TRBJ2-3,CSARRLAEGGTDTQYF,TGCAGTGCTAGAAGACTAGCGGAAGGGGGTACAGATACGCAGTATTTT
.,few,TRBV20-1,TRBJ1-2,CSARPLDSYYGYTF,TGCAGTGCTCGACCCCTAGACAGTTACTATGGCTACACCTTC
.,.,TRBV5-3,TRBJ1-6,CASSSGHLNSPLHF,TGTGCCAGCAGCTCGGGACACCTGAATTCACCCCTCCACTTT
.,few,TRBV6-1,TRBJ2-3,CASSEAGSSTDTQYF,TGTGCCAGCAGTGAAGCCGGGAGTAGCACAGATACGCAGTATTTT
.,few,TRBV24-1,TRBJ1-2,CATSFGGNYGYTF,TGTGCCACCAGTTTCGGGGGAAACTATGGCTACACCTTC
.,.,TRBV7-9,TRBJ1-2,CASSLLSRVDYGYTF,TGTGCCAGCAGCTTATTGAGCAGGGTGGACTATGGCTACACCTTC
.,.,TRBV12-3/TRBV12-4,TRBJ1-6,CASSTGWGSPLHF,TGTGCCAGCAGCACAGGGTGGGGTTCACCCCTCCACTTT
.,.,TRBV19,TRBJ2-3,CASSPRQSTDTQYF,TGTGCCAGTAGTCCTCGACAGAGCACAGATACGCAGTATTTT
TRBD1,.,TRBV7-9,TRBJ1-6,CASSLKAGGNSPLHF,TGTGCCAGCAGCTTAAAGGCAGGGGGCAATTCACCCCTCCACTTT
.,.,TRBV19,TRBJ1-3,CASSIDTGNTIYF,TGTGCCAGTAGTATCGACACGGGGAACACCATATATTTT